The present T cell receptor beta chain was sequenced within a study of regulatory T cells in long-lasting Graves disease. V was shortened by 3 bases and J by 9 bases, with 18 bases between the two germline ends. Germline V CDR1 and CDR2: KGHSH, LQKENI. The CDR3 contains 16 residues. The time point: newly diagnosed GD, antithyroid drugs for less than 3 months. Isolated PBMC RNA provided the starting material for the TCR library. According to the study, TCR beta libraries were built with iRepertoire HTBI primers and CDR3-region Arm-PCR. TCRdb ran MiXCR on the multiplex PCR reads and lists one entry per CDR3 protein. The repertoire holds approximately 540,000 distinct CDR3 sequences, with more than 10% as singletons. This clonotype has ten or more counts. These records were also assigned to another study, of T cells in Graves' hyperthyroidism and ophthalmopathy.

Source: peripheral blood mononuclear cells (PBMCs), taken at new diagnosis, from a patient treated with antithyroid drugs. The receptor was isolated from a woman in her 30s with Graves disease. The J gene is TRBJ1-6, the V gene TRBV18; the D gene is possibly TRBD1 (6 bases). CDR3 sequence: CASSPRQVKEGSPLHF. CDR3 nucleotide sequence: TGTGCCAGCTCACCGAGACAGGTCAAAGAAGGTTCACCCCTCCACTTT.